This T cell receptor (beta chain) was captured by sequencing in a study of T cell responses to AZD1222 COVID-19 vaccine. Sequenced by immunoSEQ multiplex PCR; TCRdb stores in-frame clones only, minus some. Among about 120,000 clones, 90% were seen once, and the ten largest hold about 4.1%. Points from the study as a whole: The breadth and depth of Spike-specific TCRs increased once two AZD1222 doses had been given.

Worth noting for this clone: As yet, its antigen is unknown.

This specimen consisted of peripheral blood, obtained on day 0 of MenACWY control vaccination. The source is an adult in good health.

CDR3 sequence reads: CASSMGGNQPQHF. CDR3 DNA sequence: TGTGCCAGTAGTATGGGAGGGAATCAGCCCCAGCATTTT. The gene calls are TRBV19 and TRBJ1-5; no definite D call. The V and J ends lost 3 bases and 4 bases respectively, with 7 bases between them. Germline assignment: CDR1 LNHDA and CDR2 SQIVND (reference sequence). This CDR3 region has 13 residues.